A selection of T cell receptor beta chains follows, all from one sample in a study of OX40 agonist ivuxolimab in advanced cancers. Sequencing was performed with immunoSEQ multiplex PCR; in TCRdb, only in-frame clones are kept and a portion is missing. The top ten clones hold 4% of a sample with over 60,000 clones, around 89% of them seen once. The sample here was CD4+ or CD8+ T cells sorted from blood, taken in a trial of the OX40 agonist ivuxolimab. The source is an adult with an advanced solid tumor such as melanoma, head and neck, liver or kidney cancer. Both conserved end residues are part of each CDR3. A D gene is named only where the DNA matches it firmly. Clone size, where shown, is once, few, many, or a class for clones that have expanded.

D gene: -; clone size: -; V gene: TRBV28; J gene: TRBJ1-1; CDR3 protein: CASSLGGGVAEAFF; CDR3 DNA: TGTGCCAGCAGTTTGGGGGGGGGCGTAGCGGAAGCTTTCTTT
D gene: -; clone size: -; V gene: TRBV30; J gene: TRBJ1-2; CDR3 protein: CAWSRGKGPILRYGYTF; CDR3 DNA: TGTGCCTGGAGCAGGGGAAAGGGGCCGATCTTACGCTATGGCTACACCTTC
D gene: TRBD1; clone size: once; V gene: TRBV28; J gene: TRBJ2-2; CDR3 protein: CASSLSQGAGTGELFF; CDR3 DNA: TGTGCCAGCAGTTTATCCCAGGGGGCCGGCACCGGGGAGCTGTTTTTT
D gene: -; clone size: -; V gene: TRBV5-5; J gene: TRBJ1-1; CDR3 protein: CASSRVAANTEAFF; CDR3 DNA: TGTGCCAGCAGCCGGGTGGCGGCGAACACTGAAGCTTTCTTT
D gene: -; clone size: -; V gene: TRBV10-3; J gene: TRBJ2-5; CDR3 protein: CAISEGETQYF; CDR3 DNA: TGTGCCATCAGTGAGGGAGAGACCCAGTACTTC
D gene: -; clone size: -; V gene: TRBV10-2; J gene: TRBJ2-7; CDR3 protein: CASSVVGYEQYF; CDR3 DNA: TGCGCCAGCAGTGTGGTGGGCTACGAGCAGTACTTC
D gene: -; clone size: once; V gene: TRBV5-1; J gene: TRBJ1-1; CDR3 protein: CASSWGPGVDTEAFF; CDR3 DNA: TGCGCCAGCAGCTGGGGTCCCGGTGTCGACACTGAAGCTTTCTTT
D gene: TRBD1; clone size: -; V gene: TRBV11-2; J gene: TRBJ1-1; CDR3 protein: CASSLVFGQGGQAFF; CDR3 DNA: TGTGCCAGCAGCTTAGTTTTTGGACAGGGAGGGCAAGCTTTCTTT
D gene: -; clone size: -; V gene: TRBV28; J gene: TRBJ2-7; CDR3 protein: CASSPPAGTYEQYF; CDR3 DNA: TGTGCCAGCTCACCTCCGGCAGGGACCTACGAGCAGTACTTC
D gene: -; clone size: -; V gene: TRBV28; J gene: TRBJ2-4; CDR3 protein: CASSLLGLVGNIQYF; CDR3 DNA: TGTGCCAGCAGTTTATTAGGCCTAGTCGGGAACATTCAGTACTTC
D gene: -; clone size: -; V gene: TRBV28; J gene: TRBJ2-3; CDR3 protein: CASSLHTLSDTQYF; CDR3 DNA: TGTGCCAGCAGTTTACACACGTTATCAGATACGCAGTATTTT
D gene: -; clone size: -; V gene: TRBV30; J gene: TRBJ2-7; CDR3 protein: CAWSALYEQYF; CDR3 DNA: TGTGCCTGGAGCGCCTTATACGAGCAGTACTTC
D gene: -; clone size: -; V gene: TRBV5-8; J gene: TRBJ2-1; CDR3 protein: CASSTRVRGNEQFF; CDR3 DNA: TGTGCCAGCAGCACGAGGGTCAGGGGCAATGAGCAGTTCTTC
D gene: -; clone size: -; V gene: TRBV5-1; J gene: TRBJ2-1; CDR3 protein: CASSLMGGAYNEQFF; CDR3 DNA: TGCGCCAGCAGCTTGATGGGGGGAGCCTACAATGAGCAGTTCTTC
D gene: -; clone size: -; V gene: TRBV6-6; J gene: TRBJ1-1; CDR3 protein: CASTLREGTTEAFF; CDR3 DNA: TGTGCCAGCACCCTACGGGAAGGGACGACTGAAGCTTTCTTT
D gene: -; clone size: -; V gene: TRBV5-1; J gene: TRBJ2-2; CDR3 protein: CASSLAEATGELFF; CDR3 DNA: TGCGCCAGCAGCTTGGCCGAGGCGACCGGGGAGCTGTTTTTT
D gene: -; clone size: -; V gene: TRBV4-2; J gene: TRBJ1-1; CDR3 protein: CASSQLVNTEAFF; CDR3 DNA: TGTGCCAGCAGCCAACTGGTGAACACTGAAGCTTTCTTT
D gene: -; clone size: -; V gene: TRBV7-9; J gene: TRBJ1-1; CDR3 protein: CASSFLGTEAFF; CDR3 DNA: TGTGCCAGCAGCTTTTTAGGGACTGAAGCTTTCTTT
D gene: TRBD1; clone size: -; V gene: TRBV7-3; J gene: TRBJ2-7; CDR3 protein: CASSFPQGHSYEQYF; CDR3 DNA: TGTGCCAGCAGCTTTCCACAGGGGCACTCTTACGAGCAGTACTTC
D gene: TRBD2; clone size: once; V gene: TRBV5-4; J gene: TRBJ2-2; CDR3 protein: CASSRDYTPGELFF; CDR3 DNA: TGTGCCAGCAGCCGGGACTATACACCCGGGGAGCTGTTTTTT
D gene: -; clone size: -; V gene: TRBV2; J gene: TRBJ2-7; CDR3 protein: CASSERTPRGYF; CDR3 DNA: TGTGCCAGCAGTGAAAGGACCCCCAGGGGGTACTTC
D gene: -; clone size: -; V gene: TRBV6-6; J gene: TRBJ1-3; CDR3 protein: CASSYPSSGNTIYF; CDR3 DNA: TGTGCCAGCAGTTACCCGAGCTCTGGAAACACCATATATTTT
D gene: TRBD1; clone size: -; V gene: TRBV7-2; J gene: TRBJ1-5; CDR3 protein: CASSSGGQPQHF; CDR3 DNA: TGTGCCAGCAGTTCAGGGGGCCAGCCCCAGCATTTT
D gene: TRBD2; clone size: -; V gene: TRBV5-1; J gene: TRBJ2-5; CDR3 protein: CASSLVSGRETQYF; CDR3 DNA: TGCGCCAGCAGCTTGGTTAGCGGGAGGGAGACCCAGTACTTC
D gene: TRBD2; clone size: -; V gene: TRBV5-1; J gene: TRBJ2-7; CDR3 protein: CASSLGSSGSGEQYF; CDR3 DNA: TGCGCCAGCAGCTTGGGGTCTAGCGGGAGTGGCGAGCAGTACTTC
D gene: TRBD1; clone size: -; V gene: TRBV5-4; J gene: TRBJ2-7; CDR3 protein: CASSYGQGNLYEQYF; CDR3 DNA: TGTGCCAGCAGCTATGGACAGGGGAACCTCTACGAGCAGTACTTC
D gene: -; clone size: -; V gene: TRBV28; J gene: TRBJ2-7; CDR3 protein: CASLTTGRAYEQYF; CDR3 DNA: TGTGCCAGTTTAACTACGGGTAGGGCCTACGAGCAGTACTTC
D gene: TRBD1; clone size: -; V gene: TRBV5-5; J gene: TRBJ1-2; CDR3 protein: CASRPRPYLGTGANYGYTF; CDR3 DNA: TGTGCCAGCAGGCCCCGGCCGTACCTCGGGACAGGGGCTAACTATGGCTACACCTTC
D gene: -; clone size: -; V gene: TRBV19; J gene: TRBJ2-2; CDR3 protein: CASRVGSDTGELFF; CDR3 DNA: TGTGCCAGTAGGGTGGGTTCGGACACCGGGGAGCTGTTTTTT
D gene: TRBD1; clone size: -; V gene: TRBV10-3; J gene: TRBJ1-2; CDR3 protein: CAISGTGGYGYTF; CDR3 DNA: TGTGCCATCAGCGGGACAGGGGGTTATGGCTACACCTTC
D gene: -; clone size: -; V gene: TRBV5-1; J gene: TRBJ1-1; CDR3 protein: CASSPDGNTEAFF; CDR3 DNA: TGCGCCAGCAGTCCAGACGGGAACACTGAAGCTTTCTTT
D gene: -; clone size: -; V gene: TRBV9; J gene: TRBJ2-1; CDR3 protein: CASSANIDPYNEQFF; CDR3 DNA: TGTGCCAGCAGCGCCAACATAGACCCCTACAATGAGCAGTTCTTC
D gene: -; clone size: -; V gene: TRBV7-2; J gene: TRBJ1-2; CDR3 protein: CASSLDSYGYTF; CDR3 DNA: TGTGCCAGCAGCTTAGACAGCTATGGCTACACCTTC
D gene: TRBD2; clone size: -; V gene: TRBV28; J gene: TRBJ2-7; CDR3 protein: CASSGTSGTLGEQYF; CDR3 DNA: TGTGCCAGCAGCGGGACTAGCGGGACGTTGGGCGAGCAGTACTTC
D gene: TRBD1; clone size: -; V gene: TRBV18; J gene: TRBJ2-7; CDR3 protein: CASSPPGTGVLYEQYF; CDR3 DNA: TGTGCCAGCTCACCACCGGGGACAGGGGTGCTCTACGAGCAGTACTTC
D gene: -; clone size: -; V gene: TRBV11-2; J gene: TRBJ2-7; CDR3 protein: CASSLLHPSNYEQYF; CDR3 DNA: TGTGCCAGCAGCTTACTACACCCCTCTAACTACGAGCAGTACTTC
D gene: TRBD2; clone size: -; V gene: TRBV4-2; J gene: TRBJ2-3; CDR3 protein: CASSQGVRTSGLADTQYF; CDR3 DNA: TGTGCCAGCAGCCAAGGAGTGAGGACTAGCGGGCTGGCAGATACGCAGTATTTT
D gene: TRBD2; clone size: -; V gene: TRBV5-1; J gene: TRBJ2-5; CDR3 protein: CASSLEGTSEETQYF; CDR3 DNA: TGCGCCAGCAGCTTGGAGGGGACTAGCGAAGAGACCCAGTACTTC
D gene: -; clone size: -; V gene: TRBV13; J gene: TRBJ1-1; CDR3 protein: CASSLLWRTSTEAFF; CDR3 DNA: TGTGCCAGCAGCTTACTATGGCGGACCTCCACTGAAGCTTTCTTT